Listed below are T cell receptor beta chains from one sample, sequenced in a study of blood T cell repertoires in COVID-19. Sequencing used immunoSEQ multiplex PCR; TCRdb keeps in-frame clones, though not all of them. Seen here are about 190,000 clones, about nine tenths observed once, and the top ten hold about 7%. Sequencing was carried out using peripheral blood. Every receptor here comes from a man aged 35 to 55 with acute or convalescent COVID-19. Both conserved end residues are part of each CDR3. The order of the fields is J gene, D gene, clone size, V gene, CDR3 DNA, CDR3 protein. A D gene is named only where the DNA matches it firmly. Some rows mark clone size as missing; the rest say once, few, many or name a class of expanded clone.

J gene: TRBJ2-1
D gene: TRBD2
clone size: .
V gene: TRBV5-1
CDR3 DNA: TGCGCCAGCAGCTCTAGCGGGCCCCACAATGAGCAGTTCTTC
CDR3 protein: CASSSSGPHNEQFF

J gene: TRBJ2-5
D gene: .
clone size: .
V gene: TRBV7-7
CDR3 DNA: TGTGCCAGCAGCTCAGGCCAAGAGCCCCAGTACTTC
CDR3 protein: CASSSGQEPQYF

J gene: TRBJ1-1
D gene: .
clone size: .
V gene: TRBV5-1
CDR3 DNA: TGCGCCAGCAGCTTGGATACCAGGGTCTTTTCTATGAACACTGAAGCTTTCTTT
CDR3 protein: CASSLDTRVFSMNTEAFF

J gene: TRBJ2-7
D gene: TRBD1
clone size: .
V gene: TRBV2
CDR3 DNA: TGTGCCAGTGGTCGGACAGGCAACGGGGAGCAGTACTTC
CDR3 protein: CASGRTGNGEQYF

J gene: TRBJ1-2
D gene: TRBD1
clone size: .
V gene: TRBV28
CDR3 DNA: TGTGCCAGCAGTTTAGGGGGCAGGGGGCCGAGCTATGGCTACACCTTC
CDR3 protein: CASSLGGRGPSYGYTF

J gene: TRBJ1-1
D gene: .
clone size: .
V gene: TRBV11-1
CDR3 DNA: TGTGCCAGCAGCTTTGACAGATACAACACTGAAGCTTTCTTT
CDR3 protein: CASSFDRYNTEAFF

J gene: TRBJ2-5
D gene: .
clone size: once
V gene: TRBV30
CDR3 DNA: TGTGCCTGGAGGACTGGACAGAGAGGGACCCAGTACTTC
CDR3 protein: CAWRTGQRGTQYF

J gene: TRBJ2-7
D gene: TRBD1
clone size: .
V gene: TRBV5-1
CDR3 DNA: TGCGCCAGCAGCTGGACAGGGCGGCCATACGAGCAGTACTTC
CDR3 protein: CASSWTGRPYEQYF

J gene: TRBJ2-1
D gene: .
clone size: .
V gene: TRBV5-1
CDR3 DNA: TGCGCCAGCAGCTTGTTTACCGGTAGCTACAATGAGCAGTTCTTC
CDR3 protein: CASSLFTGSYNEQFF

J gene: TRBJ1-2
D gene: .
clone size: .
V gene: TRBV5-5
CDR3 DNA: TGTGCCAGCAGCTTGGAGCCAACCGCTGTCTATGGCTACACCTTC
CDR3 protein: CASSLEPTAVYGYTF

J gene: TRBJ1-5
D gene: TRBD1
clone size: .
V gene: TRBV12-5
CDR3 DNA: TGTGCTAGTGCCACAACAGGGGAGGATCAGCCCCAGCATTTT
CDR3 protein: CASATTGEDQPQHF

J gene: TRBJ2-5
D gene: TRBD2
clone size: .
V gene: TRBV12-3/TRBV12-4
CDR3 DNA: TGTACCAGCCGATGGGCGGGGGGGCTGACCCAGTACTTC
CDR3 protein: CTSRWAGGLTQYF

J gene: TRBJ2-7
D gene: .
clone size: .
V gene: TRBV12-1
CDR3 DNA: TGTGCCAGCAGCTTTGGCGGACAGGGAGACTACGAGCAGTACTTC
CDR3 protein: CASSFGGQGDYEQYF

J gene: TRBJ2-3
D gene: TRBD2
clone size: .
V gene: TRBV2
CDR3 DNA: TGTGCCAGCAGTCTCGAGCGGGGGGGCCGCGATACGCAGTATTTT
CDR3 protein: CASSLERGGRDTQYF

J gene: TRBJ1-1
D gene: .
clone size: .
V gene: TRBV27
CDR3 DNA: TGTGCCAGCAGTTCCGTACGACAGGCAAGGAACACTGAAGCTTTCTTT
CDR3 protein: CASSSVRQARNTEAFF

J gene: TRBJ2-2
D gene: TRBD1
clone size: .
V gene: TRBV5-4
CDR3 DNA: TGTGCCAGCAGCTTGGTTCGGACAGGGGGCCTCACCGGGGAGCTGTTTTTT
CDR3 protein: CASSLVRTGGLTGELFF

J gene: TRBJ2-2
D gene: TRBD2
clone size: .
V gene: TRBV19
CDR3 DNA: TGTGCCACCCAGACCGGGGGGGGGACCGGGGAGCTGTTTTTT
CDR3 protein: CATQTGGGTGELFF

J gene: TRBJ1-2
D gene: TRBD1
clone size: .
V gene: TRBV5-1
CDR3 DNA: TGCGCCAGCAGCCTGGGGAGGGGGCTCGGCTATGGCTACACCTTC
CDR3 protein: CASSLGRGLGYGYTF

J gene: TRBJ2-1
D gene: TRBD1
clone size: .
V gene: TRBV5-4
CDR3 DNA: TGTGCCAGCAGCCGGGACAGGGATGAGCAGTTCTTC
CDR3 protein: CASSRDRDEQFF

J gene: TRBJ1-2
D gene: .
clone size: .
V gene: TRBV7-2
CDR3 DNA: TGTGCCAGCAGCGCCCACGGGGGTGGAGGATATGGCTACACCTTC
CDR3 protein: CASSAHGGGGYGYTF